The 12 T cell receptor beta chains below all came from one sample that was sequenced in a study of monozygotic twins with inflammatory bowel disease. TCRdb reanalyzed the 5' RACE reads, giving one entry per CDR3 protein sequence and no DNA. The sample includes about 350,000 distinct CDR3 sequences. Sequencing used blood. The receptors stem from a human donor with ulcerative colitis or Crohn's disease, or a healthy co-twin of an affected twin (not recorded which).

The rearrangement joins TRBV14 to TRBJ1-1; lacking DNA, the TRBD1 call made by TCRdb goes unchecked. This CDR3 region has 15 residues. Germline CDR1 SGHDN, CDR2 FVKESK. This CDR3 is CASSQIPGTDQEAFF.

This chain's CDR3 is CASSTPIYGYTF. The J gene is TRBJ1-2, the V gene TRBV28. This CDR3 has 12 residues. Germline CDR1 MDHEN, CDR2 SYDVKM.

The chain is built from TRBV6-6 and TRBJ1-6; lacking DNA, the TRBD1 call made by TCRdb goes unchecked. This CDR3 is built from 14 residues. CDR1 and CDR2 (germline): MNHNY, SVGAGI (reference sequence). The CDR3 sequence: CASSYRGREGPLHF.

The V and J genes are TRBV5-1 and TRBJ2-3; without DNA, the TCRdb call of TRBD2 cannot be checked. CDR3 length: 16 residues. Germline V gene sequence: CDR1 SGHRS, CDR2 YFSETQ. The CDR3: CASSLGLAGGPDTQYF.

The chain has TRBV4-1 and TRBJ2-1. From germline, CDR1 is MGHRA and CDR2 YSYEKL. This CDR3 comprises 17 residues. The CDR3 is CASSRNQVLASYNEQFF.

The V gene is TRBV12-3 or TRBV12-4, the J gene TRBJ2-5. The CDR3 length is 15 residues. CDR3 amino acids: CASTDHRRLQETQYF.

The chain combines TRBV28 with TRBJ2-2; TCRdb indicates TRBD1, and absent DNA this call remains unverified. Germline V gene lookup returns CDR1 MDHEN and CDR2 SYDVKM. The CDR3 covers 15 residues. The CDR3 loop reads CASKQGAVKTGELFF.

The V and J genes are TRBV20-1 and TRBJ2-3; TCRdb gives TRBD2 as the D gene, but with no DNA this cannot be confirmed. Germline V gene sequence: CDR1 DFQATT, CDR2 SNEGSKA (reference sequence). This CDR3 is built from 16 residues. This CDR3 is CSARALAGGSTDTQYF.

The chain uses TRBV7-2 and TRBJ2-7; TCRdb returns TRBD2, unconfirmable since there is no DNA. Germline values: CDR1 SGHTA, CDR2 FQGNSA. This CDR3 has 15 residues. The CDR3 sequence is CASSFLAGTVYEQYF.

V gene TRBV20-1 combines with J gene TRBJ2-1. Germline V lookup: CDR1 DFQATT, CDR2 SNEGSKA (reference sequence). The CDR3 runs 13 residues. The chain's CDR3 is CSAYSVRVNEQFF.

The rearrangement joins TRBV12-3 or TRBV12-4 to TRBJ2-1. CDR3 length: 13 residues. The CDR3 here is CASSSQVANEQFF.

The chain carries TRBV7-9 and TRBJ1-2; with no DNA, the TCRdb D assignment of TRBD1 cannot be verified. The CDR3 loop spans 14 amino acids. Germline V gene data show CDR1 as SEHNR and CDR2 as FQNEAQ (reference sequence). The CDR3 spells CASSSTESLYGYTF.